The 32 T cell receptor beta chains below all came from one sample that was sequenced in a study of blood T cell repertoires in COVID-19. The table came from immunoSEQ multiplex PCR; TCRdb's copy has only in-frame clones and leaves some out. The table has some 140,000 clones, roughly 82% seen once. Input material: peripheral blood. These receptors originate from an elderly man with acute or convalescent COVID-19.

V and J are TRBV28 and TRBJ2-1; 7 bases match TRBD2. V shed 3 bases, J shed 6 bases, and the junction held 5 bases outside the gene matches. Germline CDR1 reads MDHEN; CDR2 reads SYDVKM. This CDR3 has 14 residues. The CDR3 sequence: CASSLRGYANEQFF. CDR3 nucleotides: TGTGCCAGCAGTTTGCGGGGGTACGCCAATGAGCAGTTCTTC.

The chain uses TRBV28 and TRBJ2-1, with 8 nucleotides matching TRBD1. J was trimmed by 3 bases and V by 11 bases; bases with no gene match: 6. The length of the CDR3 is 13 residues. Germline V gene lookup returns CDR1 MDHEN and CDR2 SYDVKM. This CDR3 reads CAVDRGGYNEQFF. The CDR3 DNA reads as TGTGCCGTAGACAGGGGTGGCTACAATGAGCAGTTCTTC. Using reference TRBV28 and TRBJ2-1 for the parts outside the CDR3, the full variable domain is DVKVTQSSRYLVKRTGEKVFLECVQDMDHENMFWYRQDPGLGLRLIYFSYDVKMKEKGDIPEGYSVSREKKERFSLILESASTNQTSMYLCAVDRGGYNEQFFGPGTRLTVL.

The chain uses TRBV5-4 and TRBJ1-3, with TRBD1 matching over 10 bases. Trimming at V came to 4 bases and at J to 3 bases, leaving 4 bases not matched to a gene. CDR3 length equals 15 residues. CDR1 is SGHNT, CDR2 YYREEE, per germline (reference sequence). The CDR3 region is CASSLGQGGGNTIYF. In DNA, the CDR3 is TGTGCCAGCAGCCTCGGACAGGGGGGTGGAAACACCATATATTTT.

This clone was picked up a small number of times. The chain couples TRBV11-1 to TRBJ2-7; D not certain. The CDR3 totals 13 residues. Germline V gene lookup returns CDR1 SGHAT and CDR2 FQDESV (reference sequence). Trimming took off 1 base at V and 6 bases at J, with 10 bases between the two ends. The chain's CDR3 is CASSLGGISEQYF. CDR3 bases: TGTGCCAGCAGCTTAGGCGGCATCAGCGAGCAGTACTTC. Full variable domain (outside the CDR3, taken from reference TRBV11-1 and TRBJ2-7): EAEVAQSPRYKITEKSQAVAFWCDPISGHATLYWYRQILGQGPELLVQFQDESVVDDSQLPKDRFSAERLKGVDSTLKIQPAELGDSAMYLCASSLGGISEQYFGPGTRLTVT.

For the CDR3, the DNA is TGTGCCAGCAGTTTAATCCCAGGCAGTGGCTACACCTTC. It translates to CASSLIPGSGYTF. This chain uses TRBV28 with TRBJ1-2; D is unresolved. Per germline, CDR1 MDHEN and CDR2 SYDVKM. The CDR3 is 13 amino acids. The V end was cut by 2 bases, the J end by 7 bases, with 11 bases between.

In this sample, this clone turned up a few times. The gene calls are TRBV2 and TRBJ1-5; 8 bases align to TRBD1. Germline trimming cut 5 bases from V and 1 base from J; bases unmatched to any gene: 4. CDR1 is SNHLY and CDR2 is FYNNEI in the germline V gene. The CDR3 length is 15 residues. The CDR3 bases are TGTGCCAGCAGTATGGACAGGGAGAGCAATCAGCCCCAGCATTTT. This encodes CASSMDRESNQPQHF.

This clone was seen only once. The chain employs TRBV5-1 and TRBJ1-5, with 9 bases identical to TRBD1. The V gene's germline CDR1 is SGHRS and CDR2 YFSETQ. V lost 4 bases and J lost 7; bases outside the gene matches: 9. This CDR3 contains 15 residues. The CDR3 DNA sequence: TGCGCCAGCAGCCCCGGGACAGGGTCGCGGCAGCCCCAGCATTTT. Protein: CASSPGTGSRQPQHF.

The V gene is TRBV27, the J gene TRBJ1-4; a weak D match, TRBD1 (5 bases). Trimming cost V 3 bases and J 7 bases, with 27 bases left between them. Germline CDR1 reads MNHEY; CDR2 reads SMNVEV (reference sequence). This CDR3 comprises 19 residues. The CDR3 loop reads CASSFVFSGGNRWGEKLFF. The CDR3 DNA sequence: TGTGCCAGCAGTTTTGTTTTCTCGGGCGGGAACAGGTGGGGTGAAAAACTGTTTTTT.

The chain has TRBV18 and TRBJ1-1; weak D call: TRBD1 (5 bases). This CDR3 spans 14 amino acids. V was trimmed by 5 bases and J by 3 bases, leaving 13 bases between them. Looked up from germline, CDR1 is KGHSH and CDR2 is LQKENI. CDR3 nucleotides: TGTGCCAGCTCAGGCAGGGTATTGGACACTGAAGCTTTCTTT. It encodes CASSGRVLDTEAFF.

The V gene is TRBV3-1 (or the pseudogene TRBV3-2), the J gene TRBJ1-1; D is undetermined. The CDR3 covers 13 residues. CDR1 is LGHDT and CDR2 is YNNKEL in the germline V gene (reference sequence). V lost 0 bases to trimming and J lost 10 bases, with 12 bases between them. The DNA for the CDR3 is TGTGCCAGCAGCCAAGATGGAGGGCTTGGAGCTTTCTTT. Amino acid sequence: CASSQDGGLGAFF.

This rearrangement joins TRBV7-9 to TRBJ1-1; TRBD1 is a possible D gene (6 bases). Germline V CDR1 and CDR2: SEHNR, FQNEAQ (reference sequence). The CDR3 extends over 14 amino acids. Trimming cost V 5 bases and J 4 bases, with 14 bases left between them. CDR3: CASSPGRDTTEAFF. The CDR3 DNA sequence: TGTGCCAGCAGCCCCGGGAGGGACACCACTGAAGCTTTCTTT.

The chain carries TRBV28 and TRBJ2-1; tentative D call: TRBD2 (5 bases). V lost 7 bases to trimming and J lost 5 bases, with 18 bases between them. This CDR3 comprises 15 residues. Germline values: CDR1 MDHEN, CDR2 SYDVKM. The CDR3 sequence is CASTTRRTDNNEQFF. The CDR3 region has the DNA TGTGCCAGCACCACCCGGAGGACGGATAACAATGAGCAGTTCTTC.

The chain uses TRBV19 and TRBJ1-3, with D unclear. This CDR3 has 12 residues. V was pared by 7 bases and J by 8 bases, with 12 bases between. The germline V gene encodes CDR1 LNHDA and CDR2 SQIVND (reference sequence). The CDR3 DNA reads as TGTGCCAGTATGGCCTCGCTCGACACCATATATTTT. It is translated as CASMASLDTIYF.

This chain connects TRBV5-1 to TRBJ1-2, with D unresolved. Germline V gene sequence: CDR1 SGHRS, CDR2 YFSETQ. There are 16 residues in the CDR3. V was cut by 4 bases and J by 8 bases, with 24 bases left in between. The CDR3 DNA sequence: TGCGCCAGCAGCCAGGTATCGGCCGTAGAATCGTGGGGCTACACCTTC. Its translation: CASSQVSAVESWGYTF.

The genes are TRBV14 and TRBJ2-5; weak D call: TRBD2 (7 bases). Germline V gene sequence: CDR1 SGHDN, CDR2 FVKESK. The CDR3 loop spans 17 amino acids. V lost 4 bases, J lost 5 bases, and 23 bases lay in between. The DNA of the CDR3 is TGTGCCAGCAGCCCGCCCTGGGGGCAGCGGGGATCGGAGACCCAGTACTTC. It is translated as CASSPPWGQRGSETQYF.

This clone has a single count. The chain uses TRBV11-2 and TRBJ2-1, with D maybe TRBD2 (5 bases). This CDR3 is built from 18 residues. CDR1 and CDR2 from the germline V gene are SGHAT and FQNNGV. Trimming took off 5 bases at V and 0 bases at J, with 20 bases between the two ends. As DNA, the CDR3 is TGTGCCAGCAGCCAGGACGCCCAGCGGTGGAGCTCCTACAATGAGCAGTTCTTC. Translation gives CASSQDAQRWSSYNEQFF.

The chain is built from TRBV5-1 and TRBJ1-4; TRBD1 agrees at 9 bases. CDR1 is SGHRS and CDR2 is YFSETQ in the germline V gene. This CDR3 comprises 14 residues. After removal of 3 bases from V and 8 bases from J, the junction contained 5 bases not matched to a gene. This CDR3 is CASSSQGANEKLFF. The CDR3, as DNA: TGCGCCAGCAGCTCACAGGGGGCAAACGAAAAACTGTTTTTT.

The chain combines TRBV10-1 with TRBJ2-7; D is perhaps TRBD1 (5 bases). CDR1 is WNHNN and CDR2 is SYGVQD in the germline V gene (reference sequence). This CDR3 has 14 residues. V was shortened by 6 bases and J by 3 bases, with 15 bases between the two germline ends. The CDR3 DNA is TGCGCCAGCAGGCAGGGAAGGTTTATCTACGAGCAGTACTTC. It codes for CASRQGRFIYEQYF.

The V and J genes are TRBV28 and TRBJ1-4; TRBD1 matches 7 bases. This CDR3 comprises 14 residues. Losses at the gene ends were 6 bases for V and 4 bases for J; bases not matched to a gene: 5. From germline, CDR1 is MDHEN and CDR2 SYDVKM. The CDR3 protein is CASSKTGNNEKLFF. The DNA of the CDR3 is TGTGCCAGCAGCAAGACAGGGAATAATGAAAAACTGTTTTTT.

This chain joins TRBV10-1 and TRBJ2-3; 9 bases fit TRBD2. This CDR3 has 14 amino acids. J was trimmed by 0 bases and V by 9 bases; bases with no gene match: 4. The V gene's germline CDR1 is WNHNN and CDR2 SYGVQD (reference sequence). In DNA, the CDR3 is TGCGCCAGGCTTAGCGGGGGAAGCACAGATACGCAGTATTTT. Translating it yields CARLSGGSTDTQYF.

This rearrangement joins TRBV28 to TRBJ1-6; tentative D call: TRBD1 (5 bases). This CDR3 spans 17 amino acids. Trimming left V 4 bases short and J 0 bases short, with 13 bases between. Germline V gives CDR1 MDHEN, CDR2 SYDVKM. The CDR3 spells CASSSPPGHSYNSPLHF. The CDR3 DNA reads as TGTGCCAGCAGTTCCCCCCCAGGGCACTCCTATAATTCACCCCTCCACTTT.

With respect to this clone: With a much larger clone just one base away, this may be a read error. Other DNA sequences in this sample translate to the same CDR3. The chain uses TRBV5-1 and TRBJ2-7; 9 nucleotides agree with TRBD2. There are 15 residues in the CDR3. CDR1 is SGHRS, CDR2 YFSETQ, per germline. Trimming cost V 5 bases and J 2 bases; bases outside gene matches: 8. The CDR3 DNA sequence: TGCGCCAGCAGTTTAATTAGCGGGGGACCCTACGAGCAGTACTTC. Amino acid sequence: CASSLISGGPYEQYF.

Only a few counts were recorded for this clone. The rearrangement uses TRBV28 and TRBJ2-7, with D perhaps matching TRBD1 (6 bases). V lost 8 bases and J 4 bases, leaving 21 bases between the germline ends. The CDR3 runs to 15 residues. Germline V gives CDR1 MDHEN, CDR2 SYDVKM. The CDR3: CASRQIQGSSYEQYF. CDR3 coding DNA: TGTGCCAGCCGACAAATCCAGGGGAGTTCTTACGAGCAGTACTTC.

This chain links TRBV7-9 with TRBJ2-5, with 12 bases lining up with TRBD2. The V gene end was trimmed by 5 bases and the J gene end by 0 bases; junction bases not matched to a gene: 10. CDR1 and CDR2 (germline): SEHNR, FQNEAQ (reference sequence). This CDR3 has 18 residues. The CDR3 loop is CASSPKTRLAGDQETQYF. CDR3 bases: TGTGCCAGCAGCCCGAAGACTCGACTAGCGGGGGACCAAGAGACCCAGTACTTC.

The V and J genes are TRBV15 and TRBJ1-1; unclear D gene. Germline loops: CDR1 LNHNV, CDR2 YYDKDF (reference sequence). CDR3 length: 16 amino acids. The V end lost 1 base, the J end lost 1 base, and 13 bases lay between the germline ends. CDR3 nucleotide sequence: TGTGCCACCAGCAGAGCAGCGGTGTTTGGGAACACTGAAGCTTTCTTT. The encoded protein is CATSRAAVFGNTEAFF.

This chain connects TRBV2 to TRBJ1-2; 12 bases are a match to TRBD1. This CDR3 is built from 15 residues. Looked up from germline, CDR1 is SNHLY and CDR2 is FYNNEI. V lost 4 bases and J lost 6; bases outside the gene matches: 6. CDR3 in amino acids: CASSGGTGGADGYTF. CDR3 in DNA: TGTGCCAGCAGTGGGGGGACAGGGGGCGCGGATGGCTACACCTTC.

In DNA form, the CDR3 reads TGTGCCAGCAGCTTGGGACAGGAAGCTTTCTTT. It codes for CASSLGQEAFF. This chain joins TRBV5-6 and TRBJ1-1, with D tentatively TRBD1 (5 bases). Germline CDR1 is SGHDT and CDR2 is YYEEEE. The CDR3 consists of 11 residues. Deletions cut 0 bases from V and 8 bases from J, with 5 bases between.

This chain joins TRBV4-1 and TRBJ2-7, with D possibly matching TRBD1 (5 bases). Trimming stripped 1 base from V and 2 bases from J, with 21 bases between. Looked up from germline, CDR1 is MGHRA and CDR2 is YSYEKL. This CDR3 region has 18 residues. CDR3 nucleotides: TGCGCCAGCAGCCAAGGGCTTCGGCAGGGCGATCTTCCCTACGAGCAGTACTTC. It encodes CASSQGLRQGDLPYEQYF.

This clone was observed a single time. The rearrangement uses TRBV20-1 and TRBJ2-5; the match to TRBD2 covers 12 bases. The CDR3 runs to 16 residues. The J segment lost 5 bases and the V segment lost 3 bases, leaving 10 bases of the junction unmatched. In germline, CDR1 is DFQATT, CDR2 SNEGSKA (reference sequence). The CDR3 is CSASAASGGAPETQYF. CDR3 sequence (DNA): TGCAGTGCTAGTGCGGCTAGCGGGGGGGCGCCCGAGACCCAGTACTTC.

The chain carries TRBV28 and TRBJ2-3; D is possibly TRBD1 (5 bases). Germline CDR1 is MDHEN and CDR2 is SYDVKM. The CDR3 consists of 18 residues. Deletions cut 3 bases from V and 3 bases from J, with 22 bases between. The CDR3 loop reads CASSFPQGTGQNTDTQYF. CDR3 nucleotides: TGTGCCAGCAGTTTTCCCCAGGGTACGGGTCAGAATACAGATACGCAGTATTTT.

This chain connects TRBV29-1 to TRBJ2-3; TRBD2 aligns across 10 bases. Unmatched junction bases numbered 6, after V lost 6 bases and J lost 0 bases. This CDR3 region has 15 residues. CDR1 and CDR2 from the germline V gene are SQVTM and ANQGSEA. The CDR3 here is CSVAPSGGSTDTQYF. The CDR3 DNA reads TGCAGCGTGGCCCCTAGCGGGGGTAGCACAGATACGCAGTATTTT.

The chain links TRBV29-1 to TRBJ2-7; 7 nucleotides align to TRBD1. The CDR3 runs to 12 residues. The V gene's germline CDR1 is SQVTM and CDR2 ANQGSEA. V shed 7 bases and J 1 base; nucleotides not matched to a gene: 4. CDR3 DNA sequence: TGCAGCGGCATGGGACAGTCCTACGAGCAGTACTTC. This gives the protein CSGMGQSYEQYF.